The clone carrying this TCR beta chain has just a few counts. What it recognizes is unknown. Authors of the study amplified TCR beta CDR3 regions from RNA transcripts. Using the HTBI primer set, a first-round RT-PCR was run on the TCR CDR3. TCRdb processed the multiplex PCR reads anew with MiXCR; each CDR3 protein has one entry. This table holds 650,000 to 700,000 distinct CDR3 sequences, approximately 15% found once. These data originate in a study of T cells in Graves' hyperthyroidism and ophthalmopathy. General study points: Most thyroid clonotypes with frequency above 0.001 were detected in blood.

The germline CDR1 and CDR2 sequences are MNHEY and SMNVEV (reference sequence). V gave up 5 bases and J gave up 6 bases, with 14 bases separating them. This CDR3 has 13 residues. Sample: blood. The V and J genes are TRBV27 and TRBJ2-7, with a possible D match to TRBD1 (5 bases). The clonotype comes from a man aged 45-65 years with Graves' hyperthyroidism. The CDR3 coding sequence is TGTGCCAGCAGTACCAACCAGGGTCCCGAGCAGTACTTC. Encoded protein: CASSTNQGPEQYF.